This TCR beta chain was recovered during a study of shared clonotypes between healthy human individuals. TCRdb's table, derived via immunoSEQ multiplex PCR, lists solely in-frame clones and lacks some. This table has approximately 2,000,000 clones, roughly 92% appearing once. The V gene end was trimmed by 2 bases and the J gene end by 2 bases; junction bases not matched to a gene: 3. CDR1 and CDR2 (germline): ENHRY, SYGVKD. The CDR3 is 17 residues long. The source is a man younger than 30 in good health. Some clones in this sample may be carry-over from other donors' samples. Sequences were obtained from naive CD4+ T cells from PBMCs. Subset denoted: CD45RA+ positively selected. The gene calls are TRBV10-3 and TRBJ2-6; TRBD1 agrees at 10 bases. The CDR3 protein is CAISEGQGETGANVLTF. DNA of the CDR3: TGTGCCATCAGTGAGGGACAGGGGGAGACTGGGGCCAACGTCCTGACTTTC.